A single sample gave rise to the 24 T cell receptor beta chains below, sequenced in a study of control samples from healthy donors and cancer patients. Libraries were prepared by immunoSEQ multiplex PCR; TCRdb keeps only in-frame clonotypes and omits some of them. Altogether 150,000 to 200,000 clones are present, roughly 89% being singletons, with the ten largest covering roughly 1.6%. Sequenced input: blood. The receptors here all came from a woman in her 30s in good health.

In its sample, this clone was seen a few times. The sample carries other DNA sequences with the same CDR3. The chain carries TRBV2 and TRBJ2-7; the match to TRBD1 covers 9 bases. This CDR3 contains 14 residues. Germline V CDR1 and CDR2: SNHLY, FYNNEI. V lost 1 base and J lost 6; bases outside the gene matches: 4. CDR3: CASSEETGGLEQYF. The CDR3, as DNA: TGTGCCAGCAGTGAAGAGACAGGGGGGCTCGAGCAGTACTTC. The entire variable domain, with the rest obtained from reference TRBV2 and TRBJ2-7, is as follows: EPEVTQTPSHQVTQMGQEVILRCVPISNHLYFYWYRQILGQKVEFLVSFYNNEISEKSEIFDDQFSVERPDGSNFTLKIRSTKLEDSAMYFCASSEETGGLEQYFGPGTRLTVT.

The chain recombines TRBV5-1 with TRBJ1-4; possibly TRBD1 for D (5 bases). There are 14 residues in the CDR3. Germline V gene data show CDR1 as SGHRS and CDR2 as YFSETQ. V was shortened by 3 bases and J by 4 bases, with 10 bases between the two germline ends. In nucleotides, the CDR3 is TGCGCCAGCAGCTATGACAGTTATAATGAAAAACTGTTTTTT. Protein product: CASSYDSYNEKLFF.

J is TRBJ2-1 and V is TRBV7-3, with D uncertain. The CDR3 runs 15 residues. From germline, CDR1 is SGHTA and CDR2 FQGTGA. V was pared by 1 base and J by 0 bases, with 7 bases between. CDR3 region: CASSLIPSSYNEQFF. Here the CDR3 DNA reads TGTGCCAGCAGCTTAATCCCGAGCTCCTACAATGAGCAGTTCTTC.

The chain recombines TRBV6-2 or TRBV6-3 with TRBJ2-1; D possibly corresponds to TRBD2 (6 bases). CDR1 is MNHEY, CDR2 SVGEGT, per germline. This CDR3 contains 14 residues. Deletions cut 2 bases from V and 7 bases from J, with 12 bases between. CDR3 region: CASSYVAEGNEQFF. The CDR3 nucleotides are TGTGCCAGCAGTTACGTTGCGGAGGGGAATGAGCAGTTCTTC.

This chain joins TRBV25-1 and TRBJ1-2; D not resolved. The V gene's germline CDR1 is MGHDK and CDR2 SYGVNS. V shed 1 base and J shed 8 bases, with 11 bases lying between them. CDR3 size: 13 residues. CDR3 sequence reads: CASSESFGSGYTF. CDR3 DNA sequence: TGTGCCAGCAGTGAATCGTTTGGGTCCGGCTACACCTTC.

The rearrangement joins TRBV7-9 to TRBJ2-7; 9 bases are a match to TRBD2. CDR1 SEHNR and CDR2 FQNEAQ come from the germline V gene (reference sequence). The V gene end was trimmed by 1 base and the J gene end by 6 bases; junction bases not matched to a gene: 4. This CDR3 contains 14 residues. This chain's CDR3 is CASSLVSGSLEQYF. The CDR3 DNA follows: TGTGCCAGCAGCTTAGTTAGCGGGAGTCTCGAGCAGTACTTC.

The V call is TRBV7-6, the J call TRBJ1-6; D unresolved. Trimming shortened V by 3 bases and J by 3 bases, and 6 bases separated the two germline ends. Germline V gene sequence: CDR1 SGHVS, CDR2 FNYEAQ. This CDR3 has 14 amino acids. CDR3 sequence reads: CASSLAGYNSPLHF. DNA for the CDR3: TGTGCCAGCAGCTTGGCTGGCTATAATTCACCCCTCCACTTT.

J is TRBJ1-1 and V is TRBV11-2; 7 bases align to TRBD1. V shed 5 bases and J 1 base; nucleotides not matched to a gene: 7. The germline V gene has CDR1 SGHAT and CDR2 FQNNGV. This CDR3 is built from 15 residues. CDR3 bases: TGTGCCAGCAGCGGGACAGTGCGACGGAACACTGAAGCTTTCTTT. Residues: CASSGTVRRNTEAFF. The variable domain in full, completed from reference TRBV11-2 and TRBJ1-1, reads EAGVAQSPRYKIIEKRQSVAFWCNPISGHATLYWYQQILGQGPKLLIQFQNNGVVDDSQLPKDRFSAERLKGVDSTLKIQPAKLEDSAVYLCASSGTVRRNTEAFFGQGTRLTVV.

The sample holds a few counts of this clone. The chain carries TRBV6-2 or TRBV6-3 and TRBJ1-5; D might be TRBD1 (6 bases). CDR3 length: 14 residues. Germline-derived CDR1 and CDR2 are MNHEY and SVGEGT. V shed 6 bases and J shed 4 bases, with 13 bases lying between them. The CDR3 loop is CASSPDSENQPQHF. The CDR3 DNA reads TGTGCCAGCAGCCCGGACAGCGAGAATCAGCCCCAGCATTTT.

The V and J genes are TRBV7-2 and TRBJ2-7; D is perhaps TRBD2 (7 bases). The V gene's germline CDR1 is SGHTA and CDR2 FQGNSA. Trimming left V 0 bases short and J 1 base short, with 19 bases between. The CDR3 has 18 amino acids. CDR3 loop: CASSLAGRGKRVSYEQYF. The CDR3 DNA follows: TGTGCCAGCAGCTTAGCTGGGAGGGGGAAGCGGGTTTCCTACGAGCAGTACTTC.

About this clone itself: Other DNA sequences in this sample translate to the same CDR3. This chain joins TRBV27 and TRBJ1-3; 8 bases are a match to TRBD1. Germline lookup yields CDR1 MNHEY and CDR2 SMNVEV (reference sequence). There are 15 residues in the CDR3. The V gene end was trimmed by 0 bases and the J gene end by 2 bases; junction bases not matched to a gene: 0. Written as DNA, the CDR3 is TGTGCCAGCAGTTTATCGACAGGGGCTGGAAACACCATATATTTT. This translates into CASSLSTGAGNTIYF.

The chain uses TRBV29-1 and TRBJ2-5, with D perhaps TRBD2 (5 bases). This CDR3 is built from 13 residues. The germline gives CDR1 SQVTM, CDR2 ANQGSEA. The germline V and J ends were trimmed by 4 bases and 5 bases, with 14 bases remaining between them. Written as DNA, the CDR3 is TGCAGCGTTGGGGTCGGGGTGGGGGAGACCCAGTACTTC. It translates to CSVGVGVGETQYF.

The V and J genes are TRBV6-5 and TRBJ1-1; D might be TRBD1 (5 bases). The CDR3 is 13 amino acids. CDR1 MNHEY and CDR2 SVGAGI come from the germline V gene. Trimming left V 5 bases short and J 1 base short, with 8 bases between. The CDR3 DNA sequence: TGTGCCAGCAGTCCCGGACAGAACACTGAAGCTTTCTTT. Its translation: CASSPGQNTEAFF.

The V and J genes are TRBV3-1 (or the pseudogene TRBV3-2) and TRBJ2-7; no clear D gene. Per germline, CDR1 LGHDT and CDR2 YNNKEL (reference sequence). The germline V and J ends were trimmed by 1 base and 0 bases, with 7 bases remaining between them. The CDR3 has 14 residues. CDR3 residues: CASSQGGPSYEQYF. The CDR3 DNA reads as TGTGCCAGCAGCCAAGGGGGTCCCTCCTACGAGCAGTACTTC.

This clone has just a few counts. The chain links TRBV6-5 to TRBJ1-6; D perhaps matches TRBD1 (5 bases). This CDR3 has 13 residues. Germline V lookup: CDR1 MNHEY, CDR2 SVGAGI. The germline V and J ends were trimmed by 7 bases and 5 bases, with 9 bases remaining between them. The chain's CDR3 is CASKGNNNSPLHF. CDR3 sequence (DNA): TGTGCCAGCAAGGGGAACAATAATTCACCCCTCCACTTT.

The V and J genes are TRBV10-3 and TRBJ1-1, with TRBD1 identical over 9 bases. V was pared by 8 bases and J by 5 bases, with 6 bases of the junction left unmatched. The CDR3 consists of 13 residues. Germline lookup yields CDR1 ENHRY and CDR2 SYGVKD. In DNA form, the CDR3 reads TGTGCCATCCGCGACAGGGGGGGGACTGAAGCTTTCTTT. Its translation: CAIRDRGGTEAFF.

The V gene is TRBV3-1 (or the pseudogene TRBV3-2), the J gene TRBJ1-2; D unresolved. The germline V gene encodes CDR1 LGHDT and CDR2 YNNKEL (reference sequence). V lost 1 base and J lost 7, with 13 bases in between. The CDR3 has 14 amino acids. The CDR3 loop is CASSQGRGRTGYTF. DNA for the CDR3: TGTGCCAGCAGCCAAGGGCGGGGTAGGACTGGCTACACCTTC.

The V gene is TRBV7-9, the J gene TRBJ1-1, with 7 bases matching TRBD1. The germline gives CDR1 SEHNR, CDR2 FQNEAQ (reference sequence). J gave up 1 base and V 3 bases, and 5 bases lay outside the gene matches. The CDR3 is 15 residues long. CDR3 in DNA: TGTGCCAGCAGCTTGACAGGGACCCCGAACACTGAAGCTTTCTTT. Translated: CASSLTGTPNTEAFF.

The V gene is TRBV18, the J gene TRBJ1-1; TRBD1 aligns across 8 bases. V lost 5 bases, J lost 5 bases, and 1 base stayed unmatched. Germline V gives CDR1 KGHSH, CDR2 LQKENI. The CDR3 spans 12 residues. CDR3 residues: CASSDRGTEAFF. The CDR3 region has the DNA TGTGCCAGCTCAGACAGGGGTACTGAAGCTTTCTTT.

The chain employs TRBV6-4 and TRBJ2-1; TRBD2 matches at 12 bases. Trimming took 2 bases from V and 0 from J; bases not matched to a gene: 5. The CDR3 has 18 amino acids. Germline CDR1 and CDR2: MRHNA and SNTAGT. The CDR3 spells CASSDGLAGSYSYNEQFF. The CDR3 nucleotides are TGTGCCAGCAGTGACGGACTAGCGGGGTCCTACTCCTACAATGAGCAGTTCTTC.

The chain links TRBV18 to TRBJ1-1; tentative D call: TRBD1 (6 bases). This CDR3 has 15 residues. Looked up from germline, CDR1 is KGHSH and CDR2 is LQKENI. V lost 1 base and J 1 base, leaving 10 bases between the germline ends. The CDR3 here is CASSPRPGANTEAFF. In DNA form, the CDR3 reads TGTGCCAGCTCACCACGACCAGGGGCGAACACTGAAGCTTTCTTT.

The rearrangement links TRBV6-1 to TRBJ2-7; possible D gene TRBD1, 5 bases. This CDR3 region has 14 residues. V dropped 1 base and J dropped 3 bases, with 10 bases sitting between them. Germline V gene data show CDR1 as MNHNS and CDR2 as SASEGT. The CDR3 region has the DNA TGTGCCAGCAGTGAAGGCCAGGGCTACTACGAGCAGTACTTC. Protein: CASSEGQGYYEQYF.

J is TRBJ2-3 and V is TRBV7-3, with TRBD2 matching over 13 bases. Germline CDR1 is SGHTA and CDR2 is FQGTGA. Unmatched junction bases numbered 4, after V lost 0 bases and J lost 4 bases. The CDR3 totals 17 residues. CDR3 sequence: CASSLTLLAGGPDTQYF. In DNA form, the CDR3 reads TGTGCCAGCAGCTTAACCCTACTAGCGGGAGGGCCAGATACGCAGTATTTT.

In DNA, the CDR3 is TGTGCCAGTAGTACGACAGGGGACGAAAAACTGTTTTTT. Encoded protein: CASSTTGDEKLFF. This chain links TRBV19 with TRBJ1-4, with 8 positions matching TRBD1. The CDR3 sequence is 13 residues long. J was trimmed by 8 bases and V by 4 bases; bases with no gene match: 3. Per the germline V gene, CDR1 is LNHDA and CDR2 is SQIVND (reference sequence).